The next 2 T cell receptor beta chains were all read from a single sample in a study of T cell changes during pregnancy in multiple sclerosis. Clones were read by immunoSEQ multiplex PCR, and TCRdb kept only the in-frame ones, dropping some. The sample has tens of thousands of clones, over 75% seen once. Sequencing was performed on CD4+ T cells from peripheral blood mononuclear cells, taken in the third trimester of pregnancy. The receptor set was obtained from a female donor with multiple sclerosis, enrolled in a pregnancy study.

This chain connects TRBV4-1 to TRBJ2-7, with TRBD1 identical over 11 bases. Looked up from germline, CDR1 is MGHRA and CDR2 is YSYEKL. The CDR3 is made up of 16 amino acids. Losses at the gene ends were 1 base for V and 2 bases for J; bases not matched to a gene: 4. In DNA form, the CDR3 reads TGCGCCAGCAGCCAAGCCGGGACAGGGGGTACCTACGAGCAGTACTTC. Translated, it gives CASSQAGTGGTYEQYF.

The J gene is TRBJ1-5, the V gene TRBV27, with D possibly TRBD1 on 5 matching bases. V was shortened by 2 bases and J by 0 bases, with 11 bases between the two germline ends. This CDR3 region has 16 residues. CDR1 is MNHEY, CDR2 SMNVEV, per germline (reference sequence). As DNA, the CDR3 is TGTGCCAGCAGTTTAGACAGCTCTTCTAGCAATCAGCCCCAGCATTTT. Protein sequence: CASSLDSSSSNQPQHF.